What follows is one T cell receptor beta chain and its context. The target antigen is unknown. The sample originates from a study of lymphopenia after photon versus proton radiotherapy. CDR3 length: 14 residues. Germline-derived CDR1 and CDR2 are SQVTM and ANQGSEA. Trimming shortened V by 4 bases and J by 3 bases, and 16 bases separated the two germline ends. TCRdb's copy holds only in-frame clones and misses some; the assay was immunoSEQ multiplex PCR. This sample has more than 15,000 clones, with almost 85% found just once. Study-wide results and limits: Relative stability marked proton patients; photon patients lost diversity and naive cells. Post-nadir TCR diversity decline inversely tracked overall survival among those who died. Better survival with proton therapy was suggested as possible, not demonstrated. Oligoclonal CD8+ Temra expansion after nadir drove photon patients' diversity drop.

This specimen consisted of peripheral blood, obtained from a patient treated with photon-based radiotherapy. The rearrangement joins TRBV29-1 to TRBJ2-7; possible D gene TRBD2, 7 bases. This receptor was obtained from a woman in her forties or fifties with pancreatic cancer. For the CDR3, the DNA is TGCAGCGTTGTGGGGGCTAGCGGCCTCTACGAGCAGTACTTC. Its translation is CSVVGASGLYEQYF.